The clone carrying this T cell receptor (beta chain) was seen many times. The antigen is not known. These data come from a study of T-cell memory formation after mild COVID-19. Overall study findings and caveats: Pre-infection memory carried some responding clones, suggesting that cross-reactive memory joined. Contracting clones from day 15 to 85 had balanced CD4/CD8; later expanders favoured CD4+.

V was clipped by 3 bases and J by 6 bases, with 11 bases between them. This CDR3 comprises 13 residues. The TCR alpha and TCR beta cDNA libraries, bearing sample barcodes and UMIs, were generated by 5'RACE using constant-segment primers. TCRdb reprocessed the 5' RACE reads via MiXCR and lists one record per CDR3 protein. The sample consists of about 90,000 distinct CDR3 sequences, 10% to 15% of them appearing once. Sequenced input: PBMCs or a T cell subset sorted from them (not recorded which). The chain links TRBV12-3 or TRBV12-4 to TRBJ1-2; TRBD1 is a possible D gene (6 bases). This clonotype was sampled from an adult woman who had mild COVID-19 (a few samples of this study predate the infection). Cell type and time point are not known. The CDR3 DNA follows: TGTGCCAGCAGTTTTTGGGCAGGGGATGGCTACACCTTC. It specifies CASSFWAGDGYTF.